The T cell receptor (beta chain) under discussion was sequenced for a study of T cell repertoires in cytomegalovirus infection. Each CDR3 protein gets one entry after TCRdb re-called the reads with MiXCR. The sample carries under 150,000 distinct CDR3 sequences, 30% to 35% recorded once. This clonotype showed up just a few times. Its antigen is not identified. Germline lookup yields CDR1 LGHNT and CDR2 FRNRAP. The CDR3 extends over 18 amino acids. Trimming took 2 bases from V and 2 from J; bases not matched to a gene: 13. The rearrangement uses TRBV12-5 and TRBJ2-7; 9 bases agree with TRBD1. Sequenced material: CD8+ T cells from cultured PBMCs, taken from culture after CMV antigen stimulation. The sequence was obtained from a human donor in good health (CMV status not recorded). Some clones in this sample may be carry-over from other donors' samples. CDR3 amino acids: CASGLTYYRDRVTYEQYF. The CDR3 nucleotides are TGTGCTAGTGGTTTGACATACTACCGGGACAGGGTCACCTACGAGCAGTACTTC. The variable domain in full, with the rest retrieved from reference TRBV12-5 and TRBJ2-7, is DARVTQTPRHKVTEMGQEVTMRCQPILGHNTVFWYRQTMMQGLELLAYFRNRAPLDDSGMPKDRFSAEMPDATLATLKIQPSEPRDSAVYFCASGLTYYRDRVTYEQYFGPGTRLTVT.